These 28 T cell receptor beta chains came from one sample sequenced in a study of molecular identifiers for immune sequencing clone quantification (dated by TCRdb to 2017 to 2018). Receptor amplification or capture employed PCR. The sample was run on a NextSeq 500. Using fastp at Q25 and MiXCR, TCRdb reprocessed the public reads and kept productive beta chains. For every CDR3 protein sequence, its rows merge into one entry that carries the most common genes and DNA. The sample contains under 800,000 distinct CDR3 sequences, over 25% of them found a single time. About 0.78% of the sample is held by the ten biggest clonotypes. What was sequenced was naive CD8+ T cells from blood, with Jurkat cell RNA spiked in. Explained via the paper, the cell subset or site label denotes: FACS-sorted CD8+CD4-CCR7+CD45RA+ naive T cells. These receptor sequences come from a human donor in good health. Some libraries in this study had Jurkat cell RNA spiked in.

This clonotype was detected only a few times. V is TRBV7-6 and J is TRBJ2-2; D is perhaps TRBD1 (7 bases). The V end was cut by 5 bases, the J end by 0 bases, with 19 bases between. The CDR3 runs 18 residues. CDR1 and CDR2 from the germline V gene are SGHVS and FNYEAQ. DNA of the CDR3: TGTGCCAGCAGCCGGTTTGCGGGACAGTTCGCGAACACCGGGGAGCTGTTTTTT. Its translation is CASSRFAGQFANTGELFF.

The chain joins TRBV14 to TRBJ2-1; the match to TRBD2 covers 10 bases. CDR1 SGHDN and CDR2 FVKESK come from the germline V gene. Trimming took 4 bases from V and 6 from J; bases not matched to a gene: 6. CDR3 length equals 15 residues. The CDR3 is CASSLGTSVRNEQFF. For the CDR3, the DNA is TGTGCCAGCAGCCTTGGGACTAGCGTCCGCAATGAGCAGTTCTTC.

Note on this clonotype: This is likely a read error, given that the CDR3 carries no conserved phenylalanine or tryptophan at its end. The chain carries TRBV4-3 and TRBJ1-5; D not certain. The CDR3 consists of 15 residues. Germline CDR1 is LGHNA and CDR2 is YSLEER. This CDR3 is CASRQARVLGQPQHV. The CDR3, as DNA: TGCGCCAGCCGCCAAGCCCGGGTCTTGGGGCAGCCCCAGCATGTT.

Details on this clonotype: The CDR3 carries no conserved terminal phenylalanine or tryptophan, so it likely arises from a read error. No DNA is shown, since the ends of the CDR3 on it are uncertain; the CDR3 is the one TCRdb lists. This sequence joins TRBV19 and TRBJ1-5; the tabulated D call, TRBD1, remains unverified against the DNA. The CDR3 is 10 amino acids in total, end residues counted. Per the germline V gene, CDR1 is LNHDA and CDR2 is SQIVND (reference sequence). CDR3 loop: CASSRDRAFV.

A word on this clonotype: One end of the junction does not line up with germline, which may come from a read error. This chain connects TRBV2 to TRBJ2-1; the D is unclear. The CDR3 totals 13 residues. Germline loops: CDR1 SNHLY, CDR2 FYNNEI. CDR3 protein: CASSVYSYSEQFF. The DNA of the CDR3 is TGTGCCAGCAGTGTTTACTCCTACAGTGAGCAGTTCTTC. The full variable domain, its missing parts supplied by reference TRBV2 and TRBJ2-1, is EPEVTQTPSHQVTQMGQEVILRCVPISNHLYFYWYRQILGQKVEFLVSFYNNEISEKSEIFDDQFSVERPDGSNFTLKIRSTKLEDSAMYFCASSVYSYSEQFFGPGTRLTVL.

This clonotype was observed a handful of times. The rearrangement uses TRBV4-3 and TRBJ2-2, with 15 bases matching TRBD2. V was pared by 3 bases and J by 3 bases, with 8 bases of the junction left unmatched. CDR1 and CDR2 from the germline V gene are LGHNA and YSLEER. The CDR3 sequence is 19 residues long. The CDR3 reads CASSQWPGLAGGYTGELFF. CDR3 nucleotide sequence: TGCGCCAGCAGCCAGTGGCCGGGACTAGCGGGAGGATACACCGGGGAGCTGTTTTTT.

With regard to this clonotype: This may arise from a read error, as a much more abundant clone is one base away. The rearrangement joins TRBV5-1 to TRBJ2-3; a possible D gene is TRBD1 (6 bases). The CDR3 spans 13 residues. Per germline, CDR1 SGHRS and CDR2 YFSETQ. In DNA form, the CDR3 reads TGCGTCAGCTGGGGGCATTTCACAGATACGCAGTATTTT. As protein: CVSWGHFTDTQYF. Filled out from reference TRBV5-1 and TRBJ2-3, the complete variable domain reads KAGVTQTPRYLIKTRGQQVTLSCSPISGHRSVSWYQQTPGQGLQFLFEYFSETQRNKGNFPGRFSGRQFSNSRSEMNVSTLELGDSALYLCVSWGHFTDTQYFGPGTRLTVL.

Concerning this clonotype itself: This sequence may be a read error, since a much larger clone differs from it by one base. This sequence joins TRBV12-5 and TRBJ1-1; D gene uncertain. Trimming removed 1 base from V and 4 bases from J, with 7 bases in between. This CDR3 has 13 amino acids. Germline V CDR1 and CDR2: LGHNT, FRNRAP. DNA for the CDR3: TGTGCTAGTGGTTTGGCGGAGGGCACTGAAGCTTTCTTT. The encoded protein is CASGLAEGTEAFF.

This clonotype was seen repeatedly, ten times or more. CDR3 region: CASRPSRDRGNEQYF. The CDR3 DNA sequence: TGTGCCAGCAGGCCAAGCCGGGACAGGGGGAACGAGCAGTACTTC. The V gene is TRBV7-9, the J gene TRBJ2-7; 11 nucleotides line up with TRBD1. The V gene end was trimmed by 6 bases and the J gene end by 5 bases; junction bases not matched to a gene: 9. This CDR3 has 15 residues. Germline CDR1 is SEHNR and CDR2 is FQNEAQ (reference sequence). Full variable domain (outside the CDR3, taken from reference TRBV7-9 and TRBJ2-7): DTGVSQNPRHKITKRGQNVTFRCDPISEHNRLYWYRQTLGQGPEFLTYFQNEAQLEKSRLLSDRFSAERPKGSFSTLEIQRTEQGDSAMYLCASRPSRDRGNEQYFGPGTRLTVT.

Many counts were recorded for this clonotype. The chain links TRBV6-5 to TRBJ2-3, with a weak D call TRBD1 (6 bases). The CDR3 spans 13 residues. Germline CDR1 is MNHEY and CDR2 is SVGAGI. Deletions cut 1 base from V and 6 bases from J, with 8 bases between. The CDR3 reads CASSYFGGDTQYF. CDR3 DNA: TGTGCCAGCAGTTACTTTGGGGGCGATACGCAGTATTTT.

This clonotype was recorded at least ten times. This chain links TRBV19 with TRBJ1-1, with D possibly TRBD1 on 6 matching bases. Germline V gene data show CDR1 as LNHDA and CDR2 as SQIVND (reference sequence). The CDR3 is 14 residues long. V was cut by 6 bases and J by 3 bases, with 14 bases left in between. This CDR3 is CASREDSAYTEAFF. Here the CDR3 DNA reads TGTGCCAGTAGGGAGGACAGCGCCTACACTGAAGCTTTCTTT.

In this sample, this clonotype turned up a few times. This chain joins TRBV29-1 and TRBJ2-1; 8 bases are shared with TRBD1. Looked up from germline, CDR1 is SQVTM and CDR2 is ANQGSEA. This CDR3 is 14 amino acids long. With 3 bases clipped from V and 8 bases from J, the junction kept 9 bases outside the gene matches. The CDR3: CSVEPGGNSYEQFF. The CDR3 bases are TGCAGCGTTGAGCCAGGGGGCAATAGCTATGAGCAGTTCTTC.

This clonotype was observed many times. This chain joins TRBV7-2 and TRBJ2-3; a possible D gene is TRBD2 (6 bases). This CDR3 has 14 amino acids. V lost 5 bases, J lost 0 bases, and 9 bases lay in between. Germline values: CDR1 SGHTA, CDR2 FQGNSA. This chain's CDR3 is CASSRGISTDTQYF. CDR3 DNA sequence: TGTGCCAGCAGCCGCGGGATTAGCACAGATACGCAGTATTTT.

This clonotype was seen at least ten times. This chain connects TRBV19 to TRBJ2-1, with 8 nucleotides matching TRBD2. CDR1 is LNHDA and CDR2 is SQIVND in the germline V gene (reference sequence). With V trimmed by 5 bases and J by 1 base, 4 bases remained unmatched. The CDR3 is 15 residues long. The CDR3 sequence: CASSSSSGSYNEQFF. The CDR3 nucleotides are TGTGCCAGTAGTTCCTCTAGCGGGTCCTACAATGAGCAGTTCTTC.

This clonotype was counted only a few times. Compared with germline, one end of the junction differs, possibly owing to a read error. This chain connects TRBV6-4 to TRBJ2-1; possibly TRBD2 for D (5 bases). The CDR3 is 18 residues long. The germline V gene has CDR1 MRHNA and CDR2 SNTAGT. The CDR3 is CASSDEGFPGVSHNEQFF. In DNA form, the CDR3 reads TGTGCCAGCAGTGATGAGGGCTTTCCGGGCGTCTCCCACAATGAGCAGTTCTTC.

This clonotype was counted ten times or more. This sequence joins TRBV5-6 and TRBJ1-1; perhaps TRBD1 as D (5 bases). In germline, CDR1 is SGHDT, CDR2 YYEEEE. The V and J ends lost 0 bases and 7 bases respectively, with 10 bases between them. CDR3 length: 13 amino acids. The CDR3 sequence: CASSLVAGNEAFF. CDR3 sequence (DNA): TGTGCCAGCAGCTTGGTGGCAGGGAATGAAGCTTTCTTT.

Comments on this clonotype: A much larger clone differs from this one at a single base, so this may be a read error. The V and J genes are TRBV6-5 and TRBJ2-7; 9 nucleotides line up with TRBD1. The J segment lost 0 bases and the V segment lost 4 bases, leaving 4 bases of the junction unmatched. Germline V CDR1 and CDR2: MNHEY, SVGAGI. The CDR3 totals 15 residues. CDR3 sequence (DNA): TGTGCCAGCAGTTCCGGGACAGGGAACTCCTACGAGCAGTACTTC. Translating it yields CASSSGTGNSYEQYF.

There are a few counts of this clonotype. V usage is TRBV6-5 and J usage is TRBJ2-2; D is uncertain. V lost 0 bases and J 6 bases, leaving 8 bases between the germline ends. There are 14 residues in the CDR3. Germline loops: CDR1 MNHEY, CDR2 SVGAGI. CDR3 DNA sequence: TGTGCCAGCAGTTACTCGTACATGTCCGGGGAGCTGTTTTTT. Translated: CASSYSYMSGELFF.

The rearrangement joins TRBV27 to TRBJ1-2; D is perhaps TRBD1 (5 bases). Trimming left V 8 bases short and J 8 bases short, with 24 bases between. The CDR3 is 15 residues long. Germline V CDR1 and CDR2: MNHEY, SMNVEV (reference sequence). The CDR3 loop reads CASGDYGTAVGGYTF. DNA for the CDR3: TGTGCCAGCGGGGACTATGGGACGGCGGTTGGAGGCTACACCTTC.

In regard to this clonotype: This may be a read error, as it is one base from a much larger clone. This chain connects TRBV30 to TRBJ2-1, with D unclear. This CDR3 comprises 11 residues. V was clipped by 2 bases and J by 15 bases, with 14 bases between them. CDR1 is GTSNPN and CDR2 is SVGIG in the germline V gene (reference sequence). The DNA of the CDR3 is TGTGCCTGGAGTTCCCCGGTTGGGCGGTTCTTC. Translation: CAWSSPVGRFF. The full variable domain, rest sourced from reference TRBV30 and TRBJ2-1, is SQTIHQWPATLVQPVGSPLSLECTVEGTSNPNLYWYRQAAGRGLQLLFYSVGIGQISSEVPQNLSASRPQDRQFILSSKKLLLSDSGFYLCAWSSPVGRFFGPGTRLTVL.

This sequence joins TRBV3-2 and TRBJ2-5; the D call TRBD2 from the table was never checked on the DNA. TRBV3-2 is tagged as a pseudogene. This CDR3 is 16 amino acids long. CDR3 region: CASSQVSSGGQVTQYF. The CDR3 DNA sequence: TGTGCCAGCAGCCAAGTGTCTAGCGGGGGGCAAGTGACCCAGTACTTC.

The CDR3 DNA reads TGCGCCAGCAGCCAAGACCCATACTCTGGAAACACCATATATTTT. Encoded protein: CASSQDPYSGNTIYF. The chain couples TRBV4-3 to TRBJ1-3, with D hard to call. Germline CDR1 is LGHNA and CDR2 is YSLEER. The V end lost 0 bases, the J end lost 0 bases, and 6 bases lay between the germline ends. This CDR3 contains 15 residues.

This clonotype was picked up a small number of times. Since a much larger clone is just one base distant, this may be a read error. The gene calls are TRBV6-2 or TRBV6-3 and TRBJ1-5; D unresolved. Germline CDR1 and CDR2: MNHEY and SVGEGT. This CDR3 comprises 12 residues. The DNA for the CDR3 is TGTGCCAGCAGTTACTACAATCGGCCCCAGCATTTT. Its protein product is CASSYYNRPQHF.

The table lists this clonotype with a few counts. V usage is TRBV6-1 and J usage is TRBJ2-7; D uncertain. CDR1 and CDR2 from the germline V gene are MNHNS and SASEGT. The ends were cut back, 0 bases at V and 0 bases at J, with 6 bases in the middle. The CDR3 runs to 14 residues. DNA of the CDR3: TGTGCCAGCAGTGAAGCGCTCGGCTCCTACGAGCAGTACTTC. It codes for CASSEALGSYEQYF.

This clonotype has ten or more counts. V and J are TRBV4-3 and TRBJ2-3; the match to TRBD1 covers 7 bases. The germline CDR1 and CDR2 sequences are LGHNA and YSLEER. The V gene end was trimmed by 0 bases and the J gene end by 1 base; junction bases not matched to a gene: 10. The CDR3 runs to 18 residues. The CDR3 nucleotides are TGCGCCAGCAGCCAAGATCTAGGGACAGCGACTCGCACAGATACGCAGTATTTT. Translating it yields CASSQDLGTATRTDTQYF.

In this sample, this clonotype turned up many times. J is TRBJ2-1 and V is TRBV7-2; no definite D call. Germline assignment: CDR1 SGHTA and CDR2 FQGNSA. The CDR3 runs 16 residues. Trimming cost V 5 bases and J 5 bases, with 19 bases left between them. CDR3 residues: CASSPGGALLNNEQFF. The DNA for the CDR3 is TGTGCCAGCAGCCCTGGTGGAGCACTACTAAACAATGAGCAGTTCTTC.

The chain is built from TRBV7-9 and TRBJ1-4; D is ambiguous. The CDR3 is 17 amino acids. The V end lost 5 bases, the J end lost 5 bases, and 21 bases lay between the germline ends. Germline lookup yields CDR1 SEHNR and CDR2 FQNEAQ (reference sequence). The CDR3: CASSLKQSAIVNEKLFF. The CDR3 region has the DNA TGTGCCAGCAGCCTAAAGCAAAGCGCGATCGTAAATGAAAAACTGTTTTTT.

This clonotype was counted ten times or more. DNA of the CDR3: TGTGCCAGCAGCTCATACAGGGGGGAGGTGGAGACCCAGTACTTC. It yields the protein CASSSYRGEVETQYF. The chain links TRBV7-2 to TRBJ2-5, with 8 positions matching TRBD1. The V gene's germline CDR1 is SGHTA and CDR2 FQGNSA. This CDR3 is 15 amino acids long. V lost 4 bases to trimming and J lost 5 bases; unmatched junction nucleotides: 9.